These T cell receptor beta chains were read from a single sample in a study of cytomegalovirus exposure and HLA in healthy donors. TCRdb's table, derived via immunoSEQ multiplex PCR, lists solely in-frame clones and lacks some. The sample shows 65,000 to 100,000 clones, about 85% of them seen only once. Sample: PBMCs. These receptors all come from a woman aged 35 to 49 in good health and CMV-seropositive. Both conserved end residues are trimmed from each CDR3. The D gene is left open where the match is weak. Size is stated for part of the rows, as once, few or many counts, or as a class when the clone is expanded.

clone size,J gene,V gene,D gene,CDR3 protein
-,TRBJ2-5,TRBV6-1,TRBD2,ASSLGGVPQETQY
-,TRBJ1-5,TRBV2,TRBD1,ATNGGQSNQPQH
medium-sized,TRBJ1-5,TRBV5-6,-,ASSLWGAGGRPQH
-,TRBJ2-7,TRBV27,TRBD1,ASSLGTGPYEQY
-,TRBJ1-2,TRBV7-9,TRBD1,ASSLSLYYKDRENYGYT
-,TRBJ2-5,TRBV10-3,-,AIGPGAKLQETQY
-,TRBJ2-2,TRBV2,TRBD2,ASKGLAGVGYTGELF
-,TRBJ2-5,TRBV2,TRBD2,ASRPSGGAQTQY
-,TRBJ1-2,TRBV7-2,-,ASSFLAGANYGYT
-,TRBJ1-3,TRBV4-3,TRBD1,ASSQDTAGGFGNTIY
-,TRBJ1-1,TRBV30,TRBD1,AWGPGGNTEAF
-,-,TRBV7-9,TRBD1,ASSSQGLSYEQY